This is a list of T cell receptor beta chains from one sample in a study of blood T cell repertoires in COVID-19. The repertoire was sequenced with immunoSEQ multiplex PCR; TCRdb's copy has only in-frame clones and lacks some. The repertoire holds hundreds of thousands of clones, with about 91% as singletons. The sequencing sample was made of PBMCs or T cells enriched from blood (not recorded which). These receptors came from a woman between 35 and 50 years old who had recovered from COVID-19. Each CDR3 is given with its conserved first and last residue. D genes are given only for firm matches. Size is omitted from some rows. Given values are once, few, many or a class for expanded clones.

v_call: TRBV2
j_call: TRBJ2-7
d_call: -
clone_size: -
cdr3_aa: CASSIQRPPYEQYF
cdr3_nt: TGTGCCAGCTCCATACAGAGACCTCCCTACGAGCAGTACTTC

v_call: TRBV29-1
j_call: TRBJ2-7
d_call: -
clone_size: -
cdr3_aa: CSVGRFSYEQYF
cdr3_nt: TGCAGCGTTGGTCGGTTCTCCTACGAGCAGTACTTC

v_call: TRBV11-3
j_call: TRBJ1-1
d_call: -
clone_size: -
cdr3_aa: CASSEAAGEAFF
cdr3_nt: TGTGCCAGCAGCGAGGCTGCCGGAGAAGCTTTCTTT

v_call: TRBV7-2
j_call: TRBJ2-1
d_call: -
clone_size: -
cdr3_aa: CASSLTRNEQFF
cdr3_nt: TGTGCCAGCAGCTTGACTAGGAATGAGCAGTTCTTC

v_call: TRBV9
j_call: TRBJ2-1
d_call: -
clone_size: -
cdr3_aa: CASSVGGAASRNEQFF
cdr3_nt: TGTGCCAGCAGCGTGGGCGGAGCGGCCTCGAGGAATGAGCAGTTCTTC

v_call: TRBV10-1
j_call: TRBJ2-1
d_call: -
clone_size: -
cdr3_aa: CASSESGYNEQFF
cdr3_nt: TGCGCCAGCAGTGAAAGCGGGTACAATGAGCAGTTCTTC

v_call: TRBV5-4
j_call: TRBJ2-3
d_call: TRBD2
clone_size: -
cdr3_aa: CASSLEREFEYF
cdr3_nt: TGTGCCAGCAGCTTGGAGCGGGAGTTTGAGTATTTT

v_call: TRBV13
j_call: TRBJ2-1
d_call: TRBD2
clone_size: -
cdr3_aa: CASSPWASGRGKFF
cdr3_nt: TGTGCCAGCAGCCCGTGGGCTAGCGGGAGGGGGAAGTTCTTC

v_call: TRBV24-1
j_call: TRBJ2-3
d_call: TRBD2
clone_size: -
cdr3_aa: CATSDTLLAGVDTQYF
cdr3_nt: TGTGCCACCAGTGATACGCTCCTAGCGGGGGTAGATACGCAGTATTTT

v_call: TRBV28
j_call: TRBJ2-7
d_call: TRBD1
clone_size: -
cdr3_aa: CASTLAVSLERTGGYEQYF
cdr3_nt: TGTGCCAGCACTTTAGCCGTGAGCTTGGAAAGGACAGGGGGGTACGAGCAGTACTTC

v_call: TRBV6-5
j_call: TRBJ2-2
d_call: -
clone_size: -
cdr3_aa: CASTDRTTTGELFF
cdr3_nt: TGTGCCAGCACCGACAGGACGACTACCGGGGAGCTGTTTTTT

v_call: TRBV7-3
j_call: TRBJ1-1
d_call: -
clone_size: -
cdr3_aa: CASSVQQGTEAFF
cdr3_nt: TGTGCCAGCAGCGTACAACAGGGAACTGAAGCTTTCTTT

v_call: TRBV7-9
j_call: TRBJ2-2
d_call: TRBD1
clone_size: -
cdr3_aa: CASSVTDRGFRLFF
cdr3_nt: TGTGCCAGCAGCGTTACGGACAGGGGGTTTCGGCTGTTTTTT

v_call: TRBV27
j_call: TRBJ2-2
d_call: -
clone_size: -
cdr3_aa: CASSLGAGSWELFF
cdr3_nt: TGTGCCAGCAGTTTAGGGGCAGGTTCATGGGAGCTGTTTTTT

v_call: TRBV7-9
j_call: TRBJ2-5
d_call: TRBD2
clone_size: -
cdr3_aa: CASSFSGSEGTQYF
cdr3_nt: TGTGCCAGCAGCTTTAGCGGGAGCGAGGGGACCCAGTACTTC

v_call: TRBV11-2
j_call: TRBJ2-5
d_call: TRBD2
clone_size: -
cdr3_aa: CASSLVTGGRETQYF
cdr3_nt: TGTGCCAGCAGCTTAGTAACGGGGGGGAGAGAGACCCAGTACTTC

v_call: TRBV7-2
j_call: TRBJ2-4
d_call: TRBD2
clone_size: -
cdr3_aa: CASSLGPAGWGGVNIQYF
cdr3_nt: TGTGCCAGCAGCTTAGGCCCAGCGGGGTGGGGCGGGGTAAACATTCAGTACTTC

v_call: TRBV19
j_call: TRBJ2-7
d_call: -
clone_size: -
cdr3_aa: CASKGAGRGEQYF
cdr3_nt: TGTGCCAGTAAAGGGGCAGGAAGGGGCGAGCAGTACTTC

v_call: TRBV27
j_call: TRBJ2-1
d_call: TRBD2
clone_size: -
cdr3_aa: CASSLSLAGVLNEQFF
cdr3_nt: TGTGCCAGCAGTTTATCCCTAGCGGGAGTTCTAAATGAGCAGTTCTTC

v_call: TRBV28
j_call: TRBJ2-7
d_call: TRBD2
clone_size: -
cdr3_aa: CASSFGKPGTIRREQYF
cdr3_nt: TGTGCCAGCAGTTTCGGGAAGCCCGGGACTATCCGAAGGGAGCAGTACTTC

v_call: TRBV20-1
j_call: TRBJ1-1
d_call: -
clone_size: -
cdr3_aa: CSAPVNTEAFF
cdr3_nt: TGCAGTGCTCCCGTGAACACTGAAGCTTTCTTT

v_call: TRBV11-3
j_call: TRBJ2-1
d_call: TRBD2
clone_size: -
cdr3_aa: CASSSLTSGRYNEQFF
cdr3_nt: TGTGCCAGCAGCTCCCTGACTAGCGGTAGATACAATGAGCAGTTCTTC

v_call: TRBV15
j_call: TRBJ2-7
d_call: -
clone_size: -
cdr3_aa: CATSRTGGIYEQYF
cdr3_nt: TGTGCCACCAGCAGGACAGGTGGAATCTACGAGCAGTACTTC

v_call: TRBV27
j_call: TRBJ1-1
d_call: -
clone_size: -
cdr3_aa: CASSLYKKGVTEAFF
cdr3_nt: TGTGCCAGCAGCCTATACAAGAAGGGGGTCACTGAAGCTTTCTTT

v_call: TRBV2
j_call: TRBJ1-1
d_call: -
clone_size: -
cdr3_aa: CASTRDTEAFF
cdr3_nt: TGTGCCAGCACCCGGGACACTGAAGCTTTCTTT

v_call: TRBV3-1/TRBV3-2
j_call: TRBJ1-3
d_call: -
clone_size: -
cdr3_aa: CASRGTGSGNTIYF
cdr3_nt: TGTGCCAGCAGAGGAACAGGCTCTGGAAACACCATATATTTT

v_call: TRBV5-8
j_call: TRBJ2-4
d_call: -
clone_size: -
cdr3_aa: CASSGGYRFSGNIQYF
cdr3_nt: TGTGCCAGCAGCGGGGGGTACAGGTTCTCGGGTAACATTCAGTACTTC

v_call: TRBV30
j_call: TRBJ1-1
d_call: -
clone_size: -
cdr3_aa: CAWSVQDNTEAFF
cdr3_nt: TGTGCCTGGAGTGTACAGGATAACACTGAAGCTTTCTTT

v_call: TRBV9
j_call: TRBJ2-6
d_call: -
clone_size: once
cdr3_aa: CASSVGLDWANVLTF
cdr3_nt: TGTGCCAGCAGCGTTGGGTTGGACTGGGCCAACGTCCTGACTTTC

v_call: TRBV7-7
j_call: TRBJ2-6
d_call: TRBD2
clone_size: -
cdr3_aa: CASSLTVGGTGANVLTF
cdr3_nt: TGTGCTAGCAGCTTAACCGTCGGGGGGACTGGGGCCAACGTCCTGACTTTC

v_call: TRBV20-1
j_call: TRBJ2-5
d_call: -
clone_size: -
cdr3_aa: CSATETRSNQETQYF
cdr3_nt: TGCAGTGCTACTGAGACTAGATCGAACCAAGAGACCCAGTACTTC

v_call: TRBV18
j_call: TRBJ1-2
d_call: TRBD1
clone_size: -
cdr3_aa: CASSPRTGGRFFGYGYTF
cdr3_nt: TGTGCCAGCTCCCCCAGGACAGGGGGCAGGTTTTTTGGCTATGGCTACACCTTC

v_call: TRBV10-3
j_call: TRBJ2-7
d_call: -
clone_size: -
cdr3_aa: CAISGEGGDESYEQYF
cdr3_nt: TGTGCCATCAGTGGCGAGGGGGGGGACGAATCCTACGAGCAGTACTTC

v_call: TRBV14
j_call: TRBJ1-2
d_call: -
clone_size: -
cdr3_aa: CASSQVAGWAYGYTF
cdr3_nt: TGTGCCAGCAGCCAAGTCGCAGGGTGGGCCTATGGCTACACCTTC

v_call: TRBV6-5
j_call: TRBJ2-1
d_call: -
clone_size: -
cdr3_aa: CASYGGYNEQFF
cdr3_nt: TGTGCCAGCTACGGAGGTTACAATGAGCAGTTCTTC

v_call: TRBV18
j_call: TRBJ2-5
d_call: -
clone_size: -
cdr3_aa: CASSSVGQETQYF
cdr3_nt: TGTGCCAGCTCATCCGTCGGGCAAGAGACCCAGTACTTC

v_call: TRBV14
j_call: TRBJ2-7
d_call: TRBD1
clone_size: -
cdr3_aa: CASSRQGPEQYF
cdr3_nt: TGTGCCAGCAGTCGACAGGGGCCCGAGCAGTACTTC

v_call: TRBV6-5
j_call: TRBJ2-7
d_call: TRBD2
clone_size: -
cdr3_aa: CASIPSGLRDEQYF
cdr3_nt: TGTGCCAGCATCCCTAGCGGACTGAGGGACGAGCAGTACTTC

v_call: TRBV7-2
j_call: TRBJ1-1
d_call: TRBD1
clone_size: few
cdr3_aa: CASSPTTGKAFF
cdr3_nt: TGTGCCAGCAGCCCTACGACAGGGAAAGCTTTCTTT

v_call: TRBV18
j_call: TRBJ2-7
d_call: TRBD2
clone_size: -
cdr3_aa: CASSPTGTSSYEQYF
cdr3_nt: TGTGCCAGCTCACCTACGGGGACTAGCAGCTACGAGCAGTACTTC

v_call: TRBV6-2/TRBV6-3
j_call: TRBJ2-3
d_call: TRBD2
clone_size: -
cdr3_aa: CASSQPGLAGGPDTQYF
cdr3_nt: TGTGCCAGCAGTCAACCGGGACTAGCGGGGGGGCCGGATACGCAGTATTTT

v_call: TRBV4-2
j_call: TRBJ2-7
d_call: TRBD2
clone_size: -
cdr3_aa: CASSSQSGLALYEQYF
cdr3_nt: TGTGCCAGCAGCAGCCAATCAGGACTAGCCCTCTACGAGCAGTACTTC

v_call: TRBV9
j_call: TRBJ1-4
d_call: -
clone_size: -
cdr3_aa: CASSVGATDNEKLFF
cdr3_nt: TGTGCCAGCAGCGTAGGGGCTACAGATAATGAAAAACTGTTTTTT

v_call: TRBV7-3
j_call: TRBJ1-1
d_call: -
clone_size: -
cdr3_aa: CASSSEGNTEAFF
cdr3_nt: TGTGCCAGCAGCTCGGAGGGGAACACTGAAGCTTTCTTT